This TCR beta chain is drawn from a study of prognosis after radiotherapy for stage I lung cancer. This clonotype occurred many times. Genomic DNA served as the source from which two-round multiplex PCR generated TCR beta CDR3 amplicons. The use of primers specific to each TRBV and TRBJ gene characterized first-round PCR. MiXCR, applied by TCRdb to the multiplex PCR reads, yields one record per CDR3 protein. The sample carries about 34,000 distinct CDR3 sequences, less than 35% recorded once. In germline, CDR1 is MNHNS, CDR2 SASEGT. The CDR3 contains 15 residues. The V gene lost 5 bases and the J gene lost 4 bases, with 17 bases spanning the gap.

The chain has TRBV6-1 and TRBJ1-2, with a possible D match to TRBD1 (5 bases). Material: PBMCs, obtained before or after stereotactic body radiation therapy (not recorded which). This receptor was identified in a donor at least 50 years old with non-small cell lung cancer. The CDR3 DNA reads as TGTGCCAGCAGTCCGCGTTGGGACCCGAGCTATGGCTACACCTTC. Translated: CASSPRWDPSYGYTF.